These 8 T cell receptor beta chains were sequenced from one sample in a study of brain metastases from non-small cell lung cancer. The protocol was immunoSEQ multiplex PCR, while the TCRdb copy is restricted to in-frame clones and leaves out a portion. The sample consists of over 350 clones, around 93% of them appearing once. The sequenced material came from tumor-adjacent normal tissue. The origin of the receptors is a donor aged 40 or older with non-small cell lung cancer.

The J gene is TRBJ1-1, the V gene TRBV6-5; 8 bases map to TRBD1. CDR1 is MNHEY and CDR2 is SVGAGI in the germline V gene. The CDR3 has 14 amino acids. The ends lost 8 bases at V and 4 bases at J; junction bases unmatched: 9. The DNA of the CDR3 is TGTGCCAGCTGCTCAGGGGGCGCAGCCACTGAAGCTTTCTTT. It translates to CASCSGGAATEAFF.

The genes are TRBV3-1 (or the pseudogene TRBV3-2) and TRBJ2-1; 10 bases fit TRBD2. This CDR3 region has 19 residues. Germline-derived CDR1 and CDR2 are LGHDT and YNNKEL (reference sequence). V dropped 0 bases and J dropped 9; count of bases not matched to a gene: 17. The CDR3 nucleotides are TGTGCCAGCAGCCAAGATGAGATCGGTCTAGCGGGAGAAAGGGGTGAGCAGTTCTTC. Translation gives CASSQDEIGLAGERGEQFF.

This clone was counted only a few times. J is TRBJ2-1 and V is TRBV2; 11 bases fit TRBD2. CDR3 length equals 15 residues. Germline CDR1 reads SNHLY; CDR2 reads FYNNEI. V was clipped by 2 bases and J by 11 bases; unmatched bases: 8. CDR3 coding DNA: TGTGCCAGCAGTGAAAGGGATACTAGCGGGGGAAAGCAGTTCTTC. Amino acid sequence: CASSERDTSGGKQFF.

V gene TRBV7-3 combines with J gene TRBJ2-5; D is undetermined. Germline V lookup: CDR1 SGHTA, CDR2 FQGTGA. Trimming removed 4 bases at V and 9 bases at J, with 15 bases between. This CDR3 spans 13 amino acids. CDR3 residues: CASSSSTGRAQYF. The CDR3 nucleotides are TGTGCCAGCAGCTCCTCGACTGGAAGAGCCCAGTACTTC. Variable domain in full (rest from reference TRBV7-3 and TRBJ2-5): GAGVSQTPSNKVTEKGKYVELRCDPISGHTALYWYRQSLGQGPEFLIYFQGTGAADDSGLPNDRFFAVRPEGSVSTLKIQRTERGDSAVYLCASSSSTGRAQYFGPGTRLLVL.

This clone was recorded only once. The chain carries TRBV7-9 and TRBJ2-2; no reliable D call. The V gene lost 5 bases and the J gene lost 4 bases, with 11 bases spanning the gap. Germline V gene lookup returns CDR1 SEHNR and CDR2 FQNEAQ (reference sequence). There are 14 residues in the CDR3. CDR3 DNA sequence: TGTGCCAGCAGCGTCCATCAATCCACCGGGGAGCTGTTTTTT. Protein product: CASSVHQSTGELFF.

The V call is TRBV14, the J call TRBJ2-3; 7 bases are shared with TRBD1. Germline CDR1 reads SGHDN; CDR2 reads FVKESK. The CDR3 extends over 15 amino acids. Losses at the gene ends were 0 bases for V and 2 bases for J; bases not matched to a gene: 2. The chain's CDR3 is CASSQEGQPTDTQYF. CDR3 DNA: TGTGCCAGCAGCCAAGAGGGACAGCCCACAGATACGCAGTATTTT. Full variable domain (remainder filled in from reference TRBV14 and TRBJ2-3): EAGVTQFPSHSVIEKGQTVTLRCDPISGHDNLYWYRRVMGKEIKFLLHFVKESKQDESGMPNNRFLAERTGGTYSTLKVQPAELEDSGVYFCASSQEGQPTDTQYFGPGTRLTVL.

The chain joins TRBV29-1 to TRBJ2-7; a weak D match, TRBD1 (6 bases). In germline, CDR1 is SQVTM, CDR2 ANQGSEA. The CDR3 covers 11 residues. V was pared by 8 bases and J by 3 bases, with 11 bases between. CDR3 sequence (DNA): TGCAGCTACAGGGTCGGCTACGAGCAGTACTTC. This translates into CSYRVGYEQYF.

The table lists this clone with a count of one. The chain employs TRBV18 and TRBJ2-7; D may be TRBD2 (5 bases). Trimming removed 2 bases from V and 0 bases from J, with 11 bases in between. This CDR3 is 15 amino acids long. The germline V gene has CDR1 KGHSH and CDR2 LQKENI. The CDR3 protein is CASSPEGVGSYEQYF. The CDR3 bases are TGTGCCAGCTCACCAGAGGGAGTGGGCTCCTACGAGCAGTACTTC.